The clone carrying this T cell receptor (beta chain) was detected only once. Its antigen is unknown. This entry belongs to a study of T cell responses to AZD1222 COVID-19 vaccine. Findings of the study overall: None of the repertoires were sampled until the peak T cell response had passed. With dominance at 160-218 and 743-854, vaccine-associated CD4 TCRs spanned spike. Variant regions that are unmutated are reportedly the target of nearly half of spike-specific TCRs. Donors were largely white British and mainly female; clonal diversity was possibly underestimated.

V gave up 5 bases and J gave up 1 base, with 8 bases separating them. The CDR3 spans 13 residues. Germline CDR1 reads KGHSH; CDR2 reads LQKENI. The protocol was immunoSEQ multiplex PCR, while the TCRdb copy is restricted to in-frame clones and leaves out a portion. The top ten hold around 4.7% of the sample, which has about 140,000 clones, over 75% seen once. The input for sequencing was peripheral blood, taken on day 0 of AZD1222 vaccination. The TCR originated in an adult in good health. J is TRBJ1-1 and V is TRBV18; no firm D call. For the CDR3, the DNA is TGTGCCAGCTCATTTCGGGAGAACACTGAAGCTTTCTTT. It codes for CASSFRENTEAFF.